The 30 T cell receptor beta chains below come from one sample, sequenced in a study of blood T cell repertoires in COVID-19. Profiled with immunoSEQ multiplex PCR; TCRdb holds only in-frame clones, not every one. The table records 25,000 to 35,000 clones, roughly nine tenths of them present only once. The sequenced material came from peripheral blood. Receptor source: a human donor with active COVID-19. The donor label of this sample is uncertain.

The chain couples TRBV9 to TRBJ2-3; 9 bases fit TRBD2. This CDR3 contains 18 residues. The junction had 14 bases not matched to a gene; V was cut back by 4 bases and J by 2 bases. CDR1 is SGDLS and CDR2 is YYNGEE in the germline V gene. CDR3 protein: CASSTRRSGRLPTDTQYF. CDR3 DNA: TGTGCCAGCAGCACCCGACGTAGCGGGAGACTCCCCACAGATACGCAGTATTTT. Variable domain in full (rest from reference TRBV9 and TRBJ2-3): DSGVTQTPKHLITATGQRVTLRCSPRSGDLSVYWYQQSLDQGLQFLIQYYNGEERAKGNILERFSAQQFPDLHSELNLSSLELGDSALYFCASSTRRSGRLPTDTQYFGPGTRLTVL.

This clone was found a few times. This chain joins TRBV10-3 and TRBJ2-3, with 14 positions matching TRBD2. The V and J ends lost 4 bases and 3 bases, in that order; junction bases with no gene match: 9. The CDR3 is 18 residues long. Germline CDR1 ENHRY, CDR2 SYGVKD. In DNA, the CDR3 is TGTGCCATCAGTGGCGGGGGACTAGCGGGAGTTCCAACAGATACGCAGTATTTT. Amino acid sequence: CAISGGGLAGVPTDTQYF.

The chain is built from TRBV6-5 and TRBJ1-1; TRBD1 agrees at 7 bases. The V gene's germline CDR1 is MNHEY and CDR2 SVGAGI. V was clipped by 4 bases and J by 6 bases; unmatched bases: 11. The CDR3 sequence is 15 residues long. In DNA form, the CDR3 reads TGTGCCAGCAGTTCCAGACAGGGCGTCCTGCCTGAAGCTTTCTTT. Encoded protein: CASSSRQGVLPEAFF.

This chain connects TRBV19 to TRBJ1-1; D is perhaps TRBD1 (6 bases). Per germline, CDR1 LNHDA and CDR2 SQIVND (reference sequence). Trimming left V 7 bases short and J 3 bases short, with 21 bases between. This CDR3 spans 16 amino acids. The CDR3 DNA follows: TGTGCCAGTACCGACCCAACAGGGAGAAGAGACACTGAAGCTTTCTTT. Its translation: CASTDPTGRRDTEAFF.

The chain joins TRBV27 to TRBJ2-1, with D possibly being TRBD2 (6 bases). This CDR3 is built from 14 residues. CDR1 MNHEY and CDR2 SMNVEV come from the germline V gene (reference sequence). V lost 8 bases, J lost 0 bases, and 11 bases lay in between. DNA of the CDR3: TGTGCCAGCGGGTTAGCGGTCTCCTACAATGAGCAGTTCTTC. Its protein is CASGLAVSYNEQFF.

This chain uses TRBV6-5 with TRBJ1-6; maybe TRBD1 (6 bases). The CDR3 is 14 residues long. V lost 7 bases to trimming and J lost 10 bases, with 17 bases between them. The germline V gene has CDR1 MNHEY and CDR2 SVGAGI. The DNA of the CDR3 is TGTGCCAGCAAGCCGACAGGCTTCGGATCACCCCTCCACTTT. As protein: CASKPTGFGSPLHF.

The V and J genes are TRBV2 and TRBJ2-1; 10 positions agree with TRBD1. The CDR3 length is 15 residues. Germline loops: CDR1 SNHLY, CDR2 FYNNEI. The V segment lost 6 bases and the J segment 3 bases; nucleotides outside the gene matches: 5. The CDR3 reads CASSPTGGSYNEQFF. The CDR3 DNA sequence: TGTGCCAGCAGCCCGACAGGGGGCAGCTACAATGAGCAGTTCTTC.

The V call is TRBV7-2, the J call TRBJ2-1, with 12 bases fitting TRBD2. Germline V gives CDR1 SGHTA, CDR2 FQGNSA. CDR3 size: 17 residues. V trimming: 5 bases; J trimming: 8 bases; junction bases outside the gene matches: 13. CDR3 bases: TGTGCCAGCAGCGAAACATCTAGCGGGGGGGCGAAATATGAGCAGTTCTTC. Protein sequence: CASSETSSGGAKYEQFF.

The chain couples TRBV18 to TRBJ2-7, with 16 bases that match TRBD2. The V segment lost 5 bases and the J segment 9 bases; nucleotides outside the gene matches: 7. In germline, CDR1 is KGHSH, CDR2 LQKENI. The CDR3 runs 15 residues. CDR3 sequence (DNA): TGTGCCAGCTCAACAGCCGGGACTAGCGGGAGGGGGCAGTACTTC. Protein sequence: CASSTAGTSGRGQYF.

This chain links TRBV6-5 with TRBJ1-2, with 8 bases aligning to TRBD1. CDR1 MNHEY and CDR2 SVGAGI come from the germline V gene. The ends lost 0 bases at V and 8 bases at J; junction bases unmatched: 5. This CDR3 contains 14 residues. CDR3 DNA: TGTGCCAGCAGTTACTCCCGCAGGGGGCACGGCTACACCTTC. Its translation: CASSYSRRGHGYTF.

The chain couples TRBV28 to TRBJ1-1, with 8 bases lining up with TRBD1. The CDR3 covers 15 residues. The V gene's germline CDR1 is MDHEN and CDR2 SYDVKM. After removal of 7 bases from V and 4 bases from J, the junction contained 11 bases not matched to a gene. CDR3 in DNA: TGTGCCAGCATGCGGACAGGGAGGGGTCGCACTGAAGCTTTCTTT. This gives the protein CASMRTGRGRTEAFF.

The chain combines TRBV7-8 with TRBJ2-1; 8 bases align to TRBD1. Germline trimming cut 4 bases from V and 0 bases from J; bases unmatched to any gene: 8. Germline CDR1 is SGHVS and CDR2 is FQNEAQ. This CDR3 region has 17 residues. The CDR3 DNA sequence: TGTGCCAGCAGCTCCTCGTGGACAGGGAGCTCCTACAATGAGCAGTTCTTC. Protein product: CASSSSWTGSSYNEQFF.

J is TRBJ1-1 and V is TRBV9; TRBD1 matches 7 bases. Germline V gives CDR1 SGDLS, CDR2 YYNGEE. The CDR3 covers 15 residues. The J segment lost 4 bases and the V segment lost 2 bases, leaving 8 bases of the junction unmatched. DNA for the CDR3: TGTGCCAGCAGCGTGAGTGGTGACAGGGCCACTGAAGCTTTCTTT. Its translation is CASSVSGDRATEAFF.

The chain couples TRBV5-1 to TRBJ2-7; no firm D call. The CDR3 sequence is 13 residues long. Trimming took 2 bases from V and 2 from J, leaving 8 bases between them. CDR1 is SGHRS, CDR2 YFSETQ, per germline. CDR3: CASSFAETYEQYF. DNA for the CDR3: TGCGCCAGCAGCTTTGCGGAGACCTACGAGCAGTACTTC.

This chain uses TRBV9 with TRBJ1-2; no firm D call. V lost 2 bases and J 8 bases, leaving 13 bases between the germline ends. From germline, CDR1 is SGDLS and CDR2 YYNGEE. CDR3 size: 13 residues. The CDR3 coding sequence is TGTGCCAGCAGCGTTTTACCTAACGAGGGCTACACCTTC. It specifies CASSVLPNEGYTF.

This clone occurred once. The CDR3 region is CASSLDRGTNGYTF. The CDR3 nucleotides read TGTGCCAGCAGCTTAGACAGGGGAACGAATGGCTACACCTTC. V gene TRBV7-2 combines with J gene TRBJ1-2, with 7 bases fitting TRBD1. CDR1 and CDR2 (germline): SGHTA, FQGNSA. Germline trimming cut 1 base from V and 6 bases from J; bases unmatched to any gene: 5. There are 14 residues in the CDR3. Filled out from reference TRBV7-2 and TRBJ1-2, the complete variable domain reads GAGVSQSPSNKVTEKGKDVELRCDPISGHTALYWYRQSLGQGLEFLIYFQGNSAPDKSGLPSDRFSAERTGGSVSTLTIQRTQQEDSAVYLCASSLDRGTNGYTFGSGTRLTVV.

This clone has a single count. The rearrangement links TRBV5-1 to TRBJ2-6, with TRBD2 matching 10 bases. J lost 0 bases, V lost 4 bases, and 4 bases had no gene match. The CDR3 spans 17 residues. Germline-derived CDR1 and CDR2 are SGHRS and YFSETQ. As DNA, the CDR3 is TGCGCCAGCAGCATAGCGGGAGGAAGCTCTGGGGCCAACGTCCTGACTTTC. This encodes CASSIAGGSSGANVLTF.

The gene calls are TRBV6-5 and TRBJ1-2; D might be TRBD1 (5 bases). V gave up 4 bases and J gave up 4 bases, with 7 bases separating them. CDR1 is MNHEY, CDR2 SVGAGI, per germline. CDR3 size: 12 residues. This chain's CDR3 is CASSWTPYGYTF. The DNA for the CDR3 is TGTGCCAGCAGTTGGACACCCTATGGCTACACCTTC.

The chain recombines TRBV28 with TRBJ2-2, with 10 bases that match TRBD2. Trimming at V came to 4 bases and at J to 4 bases, leaving 6 bases not matched to a gene. Germline values: CDR1 MDHEN, CDR2 SYDVKM. The CDR3 sequence is 16 residues long. CDR3: CASSSWTSGPTGELFF. The CDR3 DNA sequence: TGTGCCAGCAGTTCATGGACTAGCGGACCCACCGGGGAGCTGTTTTTT. Based on the CDR3 plus reference TRBV28 and TRBJ2-2, the full variable domain is DVKVTQSSRYLVKRTGEKVFLECVQDMDHENMFWYRQDPGLGLRLIYFSYDVKMKEKGDIPEGYSVSREKKERFSLILESASTNQTSMYLCASSSWTSGPTGELFFGEGSRLTVL.

The chain employs TRBV6-2 or TRBV6-3 and TRBJ1-2, with TRBD1 as a possible D gene (6 bases). The CDR3 is 14 residues long. V was trimmed by 5 bases and J by 3 bases, leaving 13 bases between them. The germline V gene encodes CDR1 MNHEY and CDR2 SVGEGT. The CDR3 DNA reads as TGTGCCAGCAGTCCGGACAGCTCCTACTATGGCTACACCTTC. Translated: CASSPDSSYYGYTF.

This clone was detected only a few times. V is TRBV5-6 and J is TRBJ1-5; D remains ambiguous. V was cut by 1 base and J by 1 base, with 6 bases left in between. The CDR3 sequence is 14 residues long. Germline lookup yields CDR1 SGHDT and CDR2 YYEEEE. In DNA, the CDR3 is TGTGCCAGCAGCTTGATAGAGAGCAATCAGCCCCAGCATTTT. Its translation is CASSLIESNQPQHF.

The genes are TRBV18 and TRBJ1-2, with D possibly TRBD1 on 6 matching bases. The CDR3 is 15 amino acids. Trimming stripped 2 bases from V and 5 bases from J, with 15 bases between. Germline V CDR1 and CDR2: KGHSH, LQKENI. For the CDR3, the DNA is TGTGCCAGCTCACCAGGGCAGGGGCGATCTTATGGCTACACCTTC. It encodes CASSPGQGRSYGYTF.

This chain joins TRBV12-3 or TRBV12-4 and TRBJ2-5, with D possibly matching TRBD2 (5 bases). The CDR3 sequence is 13 residues long. V was pared by 3 bases and J by 5 bases, with 10 bases between. This chain's CDR3 is CASSFMGGETQYF. CDR3 sequence (DNA): TGTGCCAGCAGTTTCATGGGCGGGGAGACCCAGTACTTC.

This rearrangement joins TRBV9 to TRBJ2-3, with 7 bases lining up with TRBD2. CDR1 SGDLS and CDR2 YYNGEE come from the germline V gene. The ends lost 1 base at V and 3 bases at J; junction bases unmatched: 11. The CDR3 sequence is 17 residues long. The CDR3, as DNA: TGTGCCAGCAGCGTAACTAGCGCCTCCTTGCCGACAGATACGCAGTATTTT. It yields the protein CASSVTSASLPTDTQYF. Supplemented by reference TRBV9 and TRBJ2-3, the full variable domain reads DSGVTQTPKHLITATGQRVTLRCSPRSGDLSVYWYQQSLDQGLQFLIQYYNGEERAKGNILERFSAQQFPDLHSELNLSSLELGDSALYFCASSVTSASLPTDTQYFGPGTRLTVL.

J is TRBJ2-7 and V is TRBV28; TRBD2 is a possible D gene (5 bases). V lost 5 bases to trimming and J lost 3 bases, with 8 bases between them. In germline, CDR1 is MDHEN, CDR2 SYDVKM. There are 12 residues in the CDR3. The CDR3 sequence: CASSGLNYEQYF. The CDR3 nucleotides read TGTGCCAGCAGTGGACTCAACTACGAGCAGTACTTC.

The CDR3 loop is CASSKQGQTYENYGYTF. The CDR3 coding sequence is TGTGCCAGCAGCAAACAGGGACAAACTTACGAAAACTATGGCTACACCTTC. The chain links TRBV3-1 (or the pseudogene TRBV3-2) to TRBJ1-2; a weak D match, TRBD1 (6 bases). Trimming took off 5 bases at V and 2 bases at J, with 21 bases between the two ends. The CDR3 spans 17 residues. Germline V gene data show CDR1 as LGHDT and CDR2 as YNNKEL (reference sequence).

The chain joins TRBV19 to TRBJ2-7; D possibly corresponds to TRBD1 (5 bases). The ends were cut back, 3 bases at V and 2 bases at J, with 11 bases in the middle. Looked up from germline, CDR1 is LNHDA and CDR2 is SQIVND (reference sequence). This CDR3 region has 14 residues. The chain's CDR3 is CASSMSGNTYEQYF. The CDR3 DNA is TGTGCCAGTAGTATGTCAGGGAATACCTACGAGCAGTACTTC.

The chain joins TRBV7-8 to TRBJ1-6; perhaps TRBD1 as D (5 bases). This CDR3 is 16 amino acids long. CDR1 SGHVS and CDR2 FQNEAQ come from the germline V gene. V was clipped by 0 bases and J by 7 bases, with 13 bases between them. The CDR3 sequence is CASSLAGQGLNSPLHF. The CDR3 nucleotides read TGTGCCAGCAGCTTAGCAGGGCAGGGTTTAAATTCACCCCTCCACTTT.

The CDR3 DNA reads TGTGCCAGCAGCTTGGTGGCAGGGGAGACCCAGTACTTC. Translation: CASSLVAGETQYF. The J gene is TRBJ2-5, the V gene TRBV5-5; weak D call: TRBD1 (5 bases). Trimming shortened V by 0 bases and J by 5 bases, and 8 bases separated the two germline ends. Per germline, CDR1 SGHKS and CDR2 YYEKEE (reference sequence). The CDR3 has 13 residues.

The V gene is TRBV4-1, the J gene TRBJ2-7, with 9 nucleotides matching TRBD2. Germline CDR1 MGHRA, CDR2 YSYEKL. This CDR3 is 15 amino acids long. J was trimmed by 5 bases and V by 0 bases; bases with no gene match: 5. The CDR3 DNA follows: TGCGCCAGCAGCCAAGAGTGGACTAGCGTCGACGAGCAGTACTTC. It is translated as CASSQEWTSVDEQYF.